A single sample is the source of the 31 T cell receptor beta chains below, sequenced in a study of Graves' ophthalmopathy and Graves' hyperthyroidism. RNA transcripts provided the template for amplifying TCR beta CDR3 regions. Scientists carried out first-round RT-PCR using HTBI primers and then a second-round multiplex PCR. MiXCR, run by TCRdb on the multiplex PCR reads, gives a single entry per CDR3 protein. Among 300,000 to 400,000 distinct CDR3 sequences, roughly 15% were seen once, and the ten largest hold 9% to 15%. The sample consisted of peripheral blood. The receptors were gathered from an adult man with Graves' ophthalmopathy.

The chain uses TRBV6-2 or TRBV6-3 and TRBJ2-7; no clear D. Trimming removed 6 bases at V and 8 bases at J, with 23 bases between. Germline V gene sequence: CDR1 MNHEY, CDR2 SVGEGT. The CDR3 has 15 residues. Here the CDR3 reads CASSWAQSLAKQQYF. The CDR3 coding sequence is TGTGCCAGCAGCTGGGCCCAGTCCCTGGCTAAACAGCAGTACTTC.

At least ten counts were recorded for this clonotype. The rearrangement joins TRBV6-2 or TRBV6-3 to TRBJ1-1; possible D gene TRBD1, 5 bases. Per germline, CDR1 MNHEY and CDR2 SVGEGT. The CDR3 has 16 residues. With 2 bases removed from V and 0 bases from J, the gap between germline ends came to 13 bases. CDR3 amino acids: CASSYGLGGMNTEAFF. The CDR3 DNA reads as TGTGCCAGCAGTTACGGTCTTGGGGGTATGAACACTGAAGCTTTCTTT.

V gene TRBV20-1 combines with J gene TRBJ2-7; TRBD2 might be the D (6 bases). Germline V gives CDR1 DFQATT, CDR2 SNEGSKA (reference sequence). The ends were cut back, 5 bases at V and 0 bases at J, with 14 bases in the middle. The CDR3 is 14 amino acids. The CDR3: CSAESGSLSYEQYF. CDR3 DNA: TGCAGTGCTGAGAGCGGGTCACTCTCCTACGAGCAGTACTTC.

A single count supports this clonotype. This chain joins TRBV20-1 and TRBJ1-2, with TRBD1 as a possible D gene (5 bases). Germline values: CDR1 DFQATT, CDR2 SNEGSKA (reference sequence). This CDR3 spans 16 amino acids. Trimming pared 6 bases from V and 4 bases from J, leaving 24 bases between. Written as DNA, the CDR3 is TGCAGTGCCAACAGGTTTGGGACCAGGCATAGCTATGGCTACACCTTC. It specifies CSANRFGTRHSYGYTF.

This clonotype was observed many times. The rearrangement uses TRBV6-5 and TRBJ1-1; no clear D. Germline CDR1 MNHEY, CDR2 SVGAGI. The CDR3 spans 16 residues. V lost 0 bases and J 5 bases, leaving 16 bases between the germline ends. CDR3 protein: CASSYSRTVMGTEAFF. The CDR3 nucleotides read TGTGCCAGCAGTTACTCGAGAACCGTAATGGGGACTGAAGCTTTCTTT.

CDR3 region: CASSKDLGGRGKTQYF. The CDR3 DNA is TGCGCCAGCAGCAAGGACCTAGGGGGGAGAGGAAAGACCCAGTACTTC. This sequence joins TRBV5-1 and TRBJ2-5; perhaps D is TRBD1 or TRBD2 (6 bases each). The CDR3 runs 16 residues. Trimming took off 4 bases at V and 6 bases at J, with 22 bases between the two ends. Germline CDR1 and CDR2: SGHRS and YFSETQ.

Many counts were recorded for this clonotype. The chain joins TRBV27 to TRBJ1-5; D ambiguous. This CDR3 is 14 amino acids long. The germline CDR1 and CDR2 sequences are MNHEY and SMNVEV (reference sequence). Trimming removed 3 bases from V and 7 bases from J, with 13 bases in between. The CDR3 DNA follows: TGTGCCAGCAGTTTCAGCCTCGAGAGCCAGCCCCAGCATTTT. Its protein is CASSFSLESQPQHF.

This clonotype has at least ten counts. This chain joins TRBV5-5 and TRBJ2-7; tentatively, D is TRBD2 (5 bases). This CDR3 contains 12 residues. The V end lost 2 bases, the J end lost 3 bases, and 6 bases lay between the germline ends. From germline, CDR1 is SGHKS and CDR2 YYEKEE (reference sequence). The CDR3 DNA reads TGTGCCAGCAGCTTCCGGGGCTACGAGCAGTACTTC. This sequence encodes CASSFRGYEQYF.

This clonotype was recorded many times. V and J are TRBV7-8 and TRBJ2-5, with TRBD1 as a possible D gene (5 bases). V lost 2 bases and J lost 0, with 13 bases in between. CDR1 and CDR2 from the germline V gene are SGHVS and FQNEAQ. The CDR3 covers 16 residues. The CDR3 sequence: CASSLNSGRYQETQYF. Written as DNA, the CDR3 is TGTGCCAGCAGCTTAAATTCAGGGCGCTACCAAGAGACCCAGTACTTC. Looking up the rest from reference TRBV7-8 and TRBJ2-5 gives the full variable domain: GAGVSQSPRYKVAKRGQDVALRCDPISGHVSLFWYQQALGQGPEFLTYFQNEAQLDKSGLPSDRFFAERPEGSVSTLKIQRTQQEDSAVYLCASSLNSGRYQETQYFGPGTRLLVL.

This clonotype was picked up many times. CDR3 in DNA: TGTGCCAGCAGCCTTAAGGCCGGGACAGGATTCGAAGAGACCCAGTACTTC. Translating gives CASSLKAGTGFEETQYF. The gene calls are TRBV5-6 and TRBJ2-5; 8 positions match TRBD1. V shed 4 bases, J shed 3 bases, and the junction held 14 bases outside the gene matches. The CDR3 totals 17 residues. From germline, CDR1 is SGHDT and CDR2 YYEEEE.

This clonotype was observed many times. The CDR3 spells CASSRGTGGVGTEAFF. CDR3 DNA sequence: TGTGCCAGCAGCCGGGGCACAGGGGGCGTGGGCACTGAAGCTTTCTTT. This rearrangement joins TRBV11-2 to TRBJ1-1, with 9 positions matching TRBD1. The V and J ends lost 5 bases and 4 bases, in that order; junction bases with no gene match: 11. Germline CDR1 reads SGHAT; CDR2 reads FQNNGV. This CDR3 spans 16 amino acids.

At least ten counts were recorded for this clonotype. The V gene is TRBV7-2, the J gene TRBJ2-2; D remains unclear. V was shortened by 8 bases and J by 3 bases, with 13 bases between the two germline ends. CDR3 length: 14 residues. Germline V gene sequence: CDR1 SGHTA, CDR2 FQGNSA. The CDR3 sequence: CASGWMSDTGELFF. The CDR3 DNA reads as TGTGCCAGCGGTTGGATGTCGGACACCGGGGAGCTGTTTTTT.

This clonotype was recorded many times. The chain uses TRBV28 and TRBJ2-7; D may be TRBD1 (5 bases). V dropped 5 bases and J dropped 2 bases, with 10 bases sitting between them. Germline CDR1 and CDR2: MDHEN and SYDVKM. The CDR3 is 13 amino acids. In nucleotides, the CDR3 is TGTGCCAGCAGTCGACAGAGCCCCTACGAGCAGTACTTC. This encodes CASSRQSPYEQYF.

This clonotype has at least ten counts. The chain recombines TRBV2 with TRBJ2-2; 13 positions agree with TRBD2. Germline CDR1 is SNHLY and CDR2 is FYNNEI. Germline trimming cut 4 bases from V and 4 bases from J; bases unmatched to any gene: 0. The CDR3 runs to 15 residues. The CDR3 sequence: CASSGLAGGTGELFF. The CDR3 bases are TGTGCCAGCAGTGGACTAGCGGGAGGCACCGGGGAGCTGTTTTTT.

In this sample, this clonotype turned up many times. This chain uses TRBV6-5 with TRBJ1-6; 9 bases are shared with TRBD1. The CDR3 has 17 residues. V trimming: 0 bases; J trimming: 7 bases; junction bases outside the gene matches: 7. Germline values: CDR1 MNHEY, CDR2 SVGAGI. The chain's CDR3 is CASSYSRTGTGNSPLHF. The CDR3 coding sequence is TGTGCCAGCAGTTACTCGAGGACCGGGACAGGGAATTCACCCCTCCACTTT.

Many counts were recorded for this clonotype. This CDR3 reads CASRQDRGFYEQYF. DNA for the CDR3: TGCGCCAGCAGGCAGGACAGGGGCTTTTATGAGCAGTACTTC. The V call is TRBV5-1, the J call TRBJ2-7, with TRBD1 matching over 9 bases. The germline gives CDR1 SGHRS, CDR2 YFSETQ. CDR3 length equals 14 residues. J was trimmed by 7 bases and V by 5 bases; bases with no gene match: 10.

This clonotype was observed at least ten times. This chain uses TRBV6-5 with TRBJ1-5; D is ambiguous. The CDR3 loop spans 15 amino acids. CDR1 MNHEY and CDR2 SVGAGI come from the germline V gene. V lost 4 bases and J 6 bases, leaving 16 bases between the germline ends. The CDR3 loop reads CASSSRALRGQPQHF. CDR3 bases: TGTGCCAGCAGTTCCCGGGCACTGCGCGGTCAGCCCCAGCATTTT.

The sample holds many counts of this clonotype. J is TRBJ2-5 and V is TRBV5-1; 11 nucleotides match TRBD2. The CDR3 totals 16 residues. V gave up 3 bases and J gave up 4 bases; unmatched junction bases: 8. Germline CDR1 is SGHRS and CDR2 is YFSETQ. This chain's CDR3 is CASSYQLAGGGETQYF. CDR3 coding DNA: TGCGCCAGCAGCTACCAGCTAGCGGGAGGTGGAGAGACCCAGTACTTC.

This clonotype occurred many times. The chain carries TRBV12-3 or TRBV12-4 and TRBJ1-6; TRBD1 matches 7 bases. V was pared by 3 bases and J by 10 bases, with 15 bases of the junction left unmatched. The CDR3 runs to 17 residues. Here the CDR3 reads CASSFTLQGYGRSPLHF. The CDR3 DNA reads TGTGCCAGCAGTTTTACACTACAGGGGTATGGGCGATCACCCCTCCACTTT.

This clonotype was counted many times. The gene calls are TRBV6-1 and TRBJ2-3, with 9 nucleotides matching TRBD2. With V trimmed by 1 base and J by 2 bases, 1 base remained unmatched. The V gene's germline CDR1 is MNHNS and CDR2 SASEGT. This CDR3 has 15 residues. CDR3 sequence: CASSEGLAVTDTQYF. The DNA of the CDR3 is TGTGCCAGCAGTGAAGGACTAGCGGTCACAGATACGCAGTATTTT.

This clonotype was detected many times. V usage is TRBV2 and J usage is TRBJ2-5; D possibly corresponds to TRBD2 (7 bases). V lost 6 bases and J 2 bases, leaving 10 bases between the germline ends. The CDR3 length is 13 residues. The germline CDR1 and CDR2 sequences are SNHLY and FYNNEI. The CDR3: CASSEGGQETQYF. CDR3 bases: TGTGCCAGCAGCGAGGGGGGGCAAGAGACCCAGTACTTC.

In its sample, this clonotype was seen many times. The chain joins TRBV7-2 to TRBJ1-5; D gene uncertain. The CDR3 has 15 amino acids. V was clipped by 1 base and J by 5 bases, with 12 bases between them. The germline CDR1 and CDR2 sequences are SGHTA and FQGNSA. The CDR3 bases are TGTGCCAGCAGCTTAGGGGGATTAGGACATCAGCCCCAGCATTTT. It encodes CASSLGGLGHQPQHF.

This clonotype was counted at least ten times. The genes are TRBV12-3 or TRBV12-4 and TRBJ1-5, with TRBD1 matching 9 bases. The CDR3 is 15 residues long. V dropped 6 bases and J dropped 4; count of bases not matched to a gene: 7. The CDR3 sequence: CASSPPGQGNQPQHF. The CDR3 nucleotides are TGTGCCAGCAGCCCTCCGGGACAGGGTAATCAGCCCCAGCATTTT.

Concerning this clonotype: The junction differs from germline at one of its ends, possibly a read error. The V call is TRBV6-4, the J call TRBJ2-7, with D possibly TRBD1 on 6 matching bases. The CDR3 is 12 amino acids. Germline V gene data show CDR1 as MRHNA and CDR2 as SNTAGT. This chain's CDR3 is CASRWTAYEQHF. CDR3 DNA: TGTGCCAGCAGATGGACAGCCTACGAGCAGCACTTC.

The CDR3 nucleotides are TGTGCCAGCAGATATCCCGGGACAGGAGGAAATGAAGCTTTCTTT. It codes for CASRYPGTGGNEAFF. The chain employs TRBV12-3 or TRBV12-4 and TRBJ1-1; 8 bases agree with TRBD1. J was trimmed by 7 bases and V by 6 bases; bases with no gene match: 13. This CDR3 contains 15 residues.

The chain links TRBV27 to TRBJ2-2; no firm D call. Trimming took 4 bases from V and 2 from J, leaving 8 bases between them. This CDR3 spans 14 amino acids. CDR1 is MNHEY and CDR2 is SMNVEV in the germline V gene (reference sequence). The CDR3 DNA sequence: TGTGCCAGCAGTTCCAGTTTAAACACCGGGGAGCTGTTTTTT. This translates into CASSSSLNTGELFF.

The sample holds many counts of this clonotype. V is TRBV12-3 or TRBV12-4 and J is TRBJ2-7, with D possibly called TRBD1 or TRBD2 (6 bases each). The V and J ends lost 5 bases and 4 bases respectively, with 21 bases between them. The CDR3 runs 16 residues. This chain's CDR3 is CASSQRQEGRIYEQYF. As DNA, the CDR3 is TGTGCCAGCAGTCAGAGACAGGAGGGTAGGATATACGAGCAGTACTTC.

At least ten counts were recorded for this clonotype. The rearrangement links TRBV6-5 to TRBJ1-2; D is ambiguous. The CDR3 sequence is 14 residues long. The germline gives CDR1 MNHEY, CDR2 SVGAGI. The germline V and J ends were trimmed by 6 bases and 6 bases, with 17 bases remaining between them. The CDR3 sequence is CASSSFDTAHGYTF. In DNA form, the CDR3 reads TGTGCCAGCAGCTCCTTCGACACGGCGCATGGCTACACCTTC.

This clonotype was found many times. A much larger clone differs by one base, so this may be a read error. This CDR3 is missing its conserved last phenylalanine or tryptophan, likely due to a read error. The chain links TRBV12-3 or TRBV12-4 to TRBJ1-1; D unresolved. This CDR3 comprises 13 residues. Trimming left V 1 base short and J 5 bases short, with 8 bases between. The CDR3, as DNA: TGTGCCAGCAGTTTAGGGCTCGATACTGAAGCTTTCTCT. Translation gives CASSLGLDTEAFS.

In its sample, this clonotype was seen many times. The chain is built from TRBV4-1 and TRBJ2-7; 8 positions match TRBD1. V dropped 5 bases and J dropped 4; count of bases not matched to a gene: 7. This CDR3 comprises 14 residues. CDR1 MGHRA and CDR2 YSYEKL come from the germline V gene. CDR3 nucleotides: TGCGCCAGCAGCTCTCCAGGGGGCATTTACGAGCAGTACTTC. Its translation: CASSSPGGIYEQYF.

In DNA form, the CDR3 reads TGTGCCAGCAATGAGCGGTTCACCTACGAGCAGTACTTC. Protein sequence: CASNERFTYEQYF. This sequence joins TRBV6-1 and TRBJ2-7, with D perhaps matching TRBD2 (5 bases). The CDR3 loop spans 13 amino acids. Trimming took off 7 bases at V and 2 bases at J, with 12 bases between the two ends. CDR1 is MNHNS and CDR2 is SASEGT in the germline V gene.